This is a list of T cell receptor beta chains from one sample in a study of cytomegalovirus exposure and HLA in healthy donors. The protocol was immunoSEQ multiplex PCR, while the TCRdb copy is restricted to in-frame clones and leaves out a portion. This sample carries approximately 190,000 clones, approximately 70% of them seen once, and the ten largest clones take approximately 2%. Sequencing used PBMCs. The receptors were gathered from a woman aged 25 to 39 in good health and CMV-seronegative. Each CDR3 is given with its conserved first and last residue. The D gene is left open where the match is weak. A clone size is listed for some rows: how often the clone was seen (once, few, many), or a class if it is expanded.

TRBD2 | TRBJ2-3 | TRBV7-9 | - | CASSLARGDQNTQYF | TGTGCCAGCAGCTTAGCACGGGGGGATCAAAATACGCAGTATTTT
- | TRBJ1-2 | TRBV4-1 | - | CASSQDVADYGYTF | TGCGCCAGCAGCCAAGATGTTGCGGACTATGGCTACACCTTC
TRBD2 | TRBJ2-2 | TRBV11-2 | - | CASSPILAGGRAGELFF | TGTGCCAGCAGCCCCATACTAGCGGGGGGGCGGGCCGGGGAGCTGTTTTTT
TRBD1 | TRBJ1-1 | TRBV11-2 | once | CASRPNRGPRDTEAFF | TGTGCCAGCAGACCGAACAGGGGGCCCAGGGACACTGAAGCTTTCTTT
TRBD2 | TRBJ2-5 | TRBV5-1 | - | CASSWTSGSETQYF | TGCGCCAGCAGCTGGACTAGTGGTTCGGAGACCCAGTACTTC
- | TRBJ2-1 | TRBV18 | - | CASSPRPDYNEQFF | TGTGCCAGCTCACCACGGCCAGACTACAATGAGCAGTTCTTC
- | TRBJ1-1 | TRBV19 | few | CASTVGLGDTEAFF | TGTGCCAGTACCGTGGGCCTAGGGGACACTGAAGCTTTCTTT
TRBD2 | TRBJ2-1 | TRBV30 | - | CAWSSSGRVYEQFF | TGTGCCTGGAGTTCTAGCGGGAGAGTGTATGAGCAGTTCTTC
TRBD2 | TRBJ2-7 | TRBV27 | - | CASSLLARTSGPYEQYF | TGTGCCAGCAGTCTCTTAGCGAGGACTAGCGGACCCTACGAGCAGTACTTC
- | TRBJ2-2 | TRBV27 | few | CASSRVSGTGELFF | TGTGCCAGCAGCAGGGTATCGGGCACCGGGGAGCTGTTTTTT
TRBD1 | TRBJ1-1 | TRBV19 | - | CASSISPRTGRPEAFF | TGTGCCAGTAGTATATCTCCCCGGACAGGGAGGCCTGAAGCTTTCTTT
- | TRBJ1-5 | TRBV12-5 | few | CASGLAPGRSPNQPQHF | TGTGCTAGTGGTTTGGCCCCAGGGAGGTCGCCCAATCAGCCCCAGCATTTT
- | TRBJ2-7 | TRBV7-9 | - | CATMKTGSYEQYF | TGTGCCACCATGAAAACAGGATCCTACGAGCAGTACTTC
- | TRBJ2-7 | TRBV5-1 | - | CASSLGQLDEQYF | TGCGCCAGCAGCTTGGGACAGTTGGACGAGCAGTACTTC
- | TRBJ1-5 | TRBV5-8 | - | CASSRVQGIYSNQPQHF | TGTGCCAGCAGCCGAGTACAGGGCATTTATAGCAATCAGCCCCAGCATTTT
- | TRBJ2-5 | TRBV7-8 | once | CASSLAGGGGETQYF | TGTGCCAGCAGCTTAGCGGGAGGGGGAGGAGAGACCCAGTACTTC
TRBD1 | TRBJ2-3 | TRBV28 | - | CASRGADRASTDTQYF | TGTGCCAGCAGGGGAGCTGACAGGGCTAGCACAGATACGCAGTATTTT
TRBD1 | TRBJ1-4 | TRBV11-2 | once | CASSTTGAHEKLFF | TGTGCCAGCAGCACAACAGGGGCCCATGAAAAACTGTTTTTT
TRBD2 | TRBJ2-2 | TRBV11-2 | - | CASRPWGRAGGPGELFF | TGTGCCAGCAGACCATGGGGGCGCGCGGGGGGCCCCGGGGAGCTGTTTTTT
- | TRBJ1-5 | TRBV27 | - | CASSPRGWTEPQHF | TGTGCCAGCAGTCCCCGGGGGTGGACGGAGCCCCAGCATTTT
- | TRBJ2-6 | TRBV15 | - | CATSRDGDSGANVLTF | TGTGCCACCAGCAGAGACGGGGACTCTGGGGCCAACGTCCTGACTTTC
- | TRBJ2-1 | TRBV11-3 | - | CASSLGEGNEQFF | TGTGCCAGCAGCTTAGGTGAGGGCAATGAGCAGTTCTTC
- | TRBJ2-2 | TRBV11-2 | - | CASSTLGANTGELFF | TGTGCCAGCAGTACGTTAGGGGCGAACACCGGGGAGCTGTTTTTT
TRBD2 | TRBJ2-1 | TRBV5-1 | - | CASSLGWGLDFHEQFF | TGCGCCAGCAGCTTAGGTTGGGGACTAGATTTTCATGAGCAGTTCTTC
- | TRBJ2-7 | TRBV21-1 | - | CASSPRDRPVEQYF | TGTGCCAGCAGCCCGCGGGACCGCCCGGTCGAGCAGTACTTC
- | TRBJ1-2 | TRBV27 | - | CASSQQHGYTF | TGTGCCAGCAGTCAACAGCATGGCTACACCTTC
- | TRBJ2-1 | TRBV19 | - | CASSIDLWGEQFF | TGTGCCAGTAGTATAGATCTATGGGGCGAGCAGTTCTTC
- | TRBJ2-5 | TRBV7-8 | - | CASSLDPRVPASRETQYF | TGTGCCAGCAGCCTCGACCCCAGGGTTCCCGCCTCCAGAGAGACCCAGTACTTC
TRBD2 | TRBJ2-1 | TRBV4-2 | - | CASSQVGASGRGGEQFF | TGTGCCAGCAGCCAAGTTGGGGCTAGCGGGCGGGGGGGTGAGCAGTTCTTC
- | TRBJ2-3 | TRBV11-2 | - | CASSKTGPTQYF | TGTGCCAGCAGCAAAACAGGGCCTACGCAGTATTTT
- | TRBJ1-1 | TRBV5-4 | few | CASSSPVATEAFF | TGTGCCAGCAGCTCCCCGGTTGCCACTGAAGCTTTCTTT
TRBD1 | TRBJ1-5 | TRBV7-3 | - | CASSLSRGQPQHF | TGTGCCAGCAGCTTATCCAGGGGGCAGCCCCAGCATTTT
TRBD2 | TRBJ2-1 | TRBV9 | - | CASSPRTSGGLREQFF | TGTGCCAGCAGCCCCCGGACTAGCGGGGGCCTTAGGGAGCAGTTCTTC
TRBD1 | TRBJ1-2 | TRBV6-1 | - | CASNTGAYGYTF | TGTGCCAGCAATACAGGGGCATATGGCTACACCTTC
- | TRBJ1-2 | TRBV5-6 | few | CASSPRSLGYGYTF | TGTGCCAGCAGCCCGCGATCCCTCGGCTATGGCTACACCTTC
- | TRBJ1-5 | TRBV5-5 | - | CASSLLGPEGNQPQHF | TGTGCCAGCAGCTTGTTGGGCCCGGAGGGCAATCAGCCCCAGCATTTT
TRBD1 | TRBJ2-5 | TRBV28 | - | CASSPDRGQEQYF | TGTGCCAGCAGCCCGGACAGGGGGCAGGAGCAGTACTTC
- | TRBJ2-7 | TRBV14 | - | CASSSGHPTQSYEQYF | TGTGCCAGCAGTTCGGGACATCCCACCCAGTCCTACGAGCAGTACTTC
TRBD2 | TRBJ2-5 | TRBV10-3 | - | CAISEGTSGRGETQYF | TGTGCCATCAGTGAAGGGACTAGCGGGAGGGGGGAGACCCAGTACTTC
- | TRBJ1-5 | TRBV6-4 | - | CASSDSFLEFYQPQHF | TGTGCCAGCAGTGACTCGTTCTTGGAGTTCTATCAGCCCCAGCATTTT
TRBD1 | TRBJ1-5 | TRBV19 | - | CASSSGQGAGNQPQHF | TGTGCCAGTAGTTCGGGACAGGGGGCTGGGAATCAGCCCCAGCATTTT
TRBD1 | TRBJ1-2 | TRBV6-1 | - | CASTPTGDYGYTF | TGTGCCAGTACACCGACAGGGGACTATGGCTACACCTTC
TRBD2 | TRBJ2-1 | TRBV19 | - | CASSGLAGGRNEQFF | TGTGCCAGTAGTGGGTTAGCGGGAGGGAGGAATGAGCAGTTCTTC
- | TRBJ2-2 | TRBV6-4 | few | CASSDSEHTGELFF | TGTGCCAGCAGTGACTCGGAGCATACCGGGGAGCTGTTTTTT
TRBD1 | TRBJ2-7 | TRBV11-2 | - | CASSLGTGYEQYF | TGTGCCAGCAGCTTAGGGACAGGCTACGAGCAGTACTTC
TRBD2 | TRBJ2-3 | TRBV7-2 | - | CASSPTSGGGRVGIDTQYF | TGTGCCAGCAGCCCAACTAGCGGGGGGGGACGCGTGGGTATAGATACGCAGTATTTT
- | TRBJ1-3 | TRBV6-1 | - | CASSELRGYNTIYF | TGTGCCAGCAGTGAGCTTCGAGGTTACAACACCATATATTTT
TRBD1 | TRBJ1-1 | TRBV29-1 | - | CSVDRAGGTEAFF | TGCAGCGTTGACAGGGCAGGGGGCACTGAAGCTTTCTTT
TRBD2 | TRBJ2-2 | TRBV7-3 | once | CASSLKGGGLAGAVNTGELFF | TGTGCCAGCAGCTTAAAAGGAGGGGGACTAGCGGGGGCCGTGAACACCGGGGAGCTGTTTTTT
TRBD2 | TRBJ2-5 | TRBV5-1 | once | CASSPGTSGGAWETQYF | TGCGCCAGCAGCCCCGGGACTAGCGGGGGGGCATGGGAGACCCAGTACTTC
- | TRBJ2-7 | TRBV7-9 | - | CASSPQGHEQYF | TGTGCCAGCAGCCCACAGGGACACGAGCAGTACTTC
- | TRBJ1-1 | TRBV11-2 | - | CASSPAGRWNTEAFF | TGTGCCAGCAGCCCAGCGGGACGATGGAACACTGAAGCTTTCTTT
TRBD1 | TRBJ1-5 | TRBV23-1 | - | CASSQADRGYQPQHF | TGCGCCAGCAGTCAAGCGGACAGGGGATATCAGCCCCAGCATTTT
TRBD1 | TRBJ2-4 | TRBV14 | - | CASSQAGQRIFGAKNIQYF | TGTGCCAGCAGCCAAGCGGGACAGCGAATTTTTGGGGCCAAAAACATTCAGTACTTC
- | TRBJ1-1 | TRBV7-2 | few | CASSDQGYTEAFF | TGTGCCAGCAGTGATCAGGGGTACACTGAAGCTTTCTTT
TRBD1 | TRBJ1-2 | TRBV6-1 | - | CASRRTGTSNYGYTF | TGTGCCAGCAGAAGGACAGGGACCTCTAACTATGGCTACACCTTC
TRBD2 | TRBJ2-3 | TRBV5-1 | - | CASSLVGGTSGTDTQYF | TGCGCCAGCAGCTTGGTCGGTGGGACTAGTGGCACAGATACGCAGTATTTT
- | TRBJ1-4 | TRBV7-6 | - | CASSGYITGHGLGEKLFF | TGTGCCAGCAGCGGTTACATAACAGGGCACGGGCTTGGTGAAAAACTGTTTTTT
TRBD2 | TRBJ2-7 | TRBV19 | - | CASSIAGGRGEQYF | TGTGCCAGTAGTATAGCGGGGGGTAGAGGCGAGCAGTACTTC